The clone carrying this T cell receptor (beta chain) was recorded a few times. Its antigen is not known. This entry belongs to a study of spatial heterogeneity in lung cancer. Via MiXCR, TCRdb re-called the 5' RACE reads, giving one row per CDR3 protein. Of approximately 40,000 distinct CDR3 sequences listed, approximately 15% are singletons. Time point defined: sample taken at primary tumor resection. The approximately 72 donors had untreated early-stage non-small cell lung cancer. General study findings and limits: In blood, ubiquitous expanded tumor TCRs appeared more at resection than follow-up.

The receptor was derived from a male donor with early-stage non-small cell lung cancer. The sample in question was PBMCs, obtained at surgery.

CDR3 sequence: CASSPRQDHPRNTEAFF. The CDR3 DNA reads as TGCGCCAGCAGCCCTAGACAGGACCATCCAAGGAACACTGAAGCTTTCTTT. V gene TRBV4-1 combines with J gene TRBJ1-1; maybe TRBD1 (6 bases). V gave up 4 bases and J gave up 1 base, with 19 bases separating them. This CDR3 spans 17 amino acids. CDR1 is MGHRA, CDR2 YSYEKL, per germline.